The clone carrying this TCR beta chain was picked up a small number of times. Its cognate antigen is unknown. Only in-frame clones appear in the TCRdb table, and some are missing; sequencing was by immunoSEQ multiplex PCR. The top ten hold roughly 6.3% of the sample, which has around 310,000 clones, around four fifths seen once. This sample is part of a study of cytotoxic CD8 clonotypes in ibrutinib-treated CLL. The wider study: Once patients had received a median approximately eleven months of treatment, range 6 to 36, response samples were obtained. The sample average was about 240,000 productive templates and roughly 90,000 productive rearrangements.

The CDR3 has 15 residues. The germline V gene encodes CDR1 KGHSH and CDR2 LQKENI. Between the trimmed V and J ends, which lost 3 bases and 0 bases, there was a span of 9 bases. Study-level points and caveats: Sampling times differed between sustained-remission and progressing patients. T-cell clonality at baseline went above that of age-matched healthy donors and rose and fell with circulating CD8+ T-cell counts.

The chain uses TRBV18 and TRBJ1-3, with D possibly matching TRBD1 (6 bases). Sequenced material: PBMCs, taken before ibrutinib treatment. This receptor was taken from a human donor with chronic lymphocytic leukemia. The CDR3 here is CASSPDRTSGNTIYF. The CDR3 coding sequence is TGTGCCAGCTCACCCGACAGGACCTCTGGAAACACCATATATTTT.